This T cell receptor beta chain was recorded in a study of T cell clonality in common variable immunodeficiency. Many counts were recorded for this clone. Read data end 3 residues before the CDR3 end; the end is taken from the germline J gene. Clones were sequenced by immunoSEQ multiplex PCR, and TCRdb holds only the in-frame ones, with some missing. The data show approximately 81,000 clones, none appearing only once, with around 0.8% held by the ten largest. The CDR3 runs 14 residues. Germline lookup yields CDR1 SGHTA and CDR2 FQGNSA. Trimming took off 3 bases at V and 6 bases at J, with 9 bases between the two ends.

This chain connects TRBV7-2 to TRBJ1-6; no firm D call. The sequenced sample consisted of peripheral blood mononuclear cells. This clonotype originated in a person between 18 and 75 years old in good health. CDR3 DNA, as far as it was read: TGTGCCAGCAGCTTGAACGGGGTTAATTCACCC. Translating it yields CASSLNGVNSP. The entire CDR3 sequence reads CASSLNGVNSPLHF.